These 9 T cell receptor beta chains came from one sample sequenced in a study of cytomegalovirus exposure and HLA in healthy donors. PCR amplification relied on 60 Vbeta primers (plus 13 Jbeta primers). Produced via immunoSEQ multiplex PCR; TCRdb's table is partial and in-frame only. Of hundreds of thousands of clones listed, approximately 84% are singletons. Sequenced sample: PBMCs. Every receptor here comes from a woman aged 35 to 49 in good health and CMV-seronegative.

The chain joins TRBV21-1 to TRBJ1-2; the DNA was not compared with TRBD1, the D call given in the table. TRBV21-1 has pseudogene status. This CDR3 spans 13 amino acids. CDR3 protein: CASSPRTQYGYTF. The CDR3 DNA is TGTGCCAGCAGCCCCCGGACACAGTATGGCTACACCTTC.

The chain couples TRBV6-4 to TRBJ1-2; TRBD1 might be the D (5 bases). The V gene lost 2 bases and the J gene lost 8 bases, with 12 bases spanning the gap. Germline CDR1 is MRHNA and CDR2 is SNTAGT. This CDR3 is 13 amino acids long. The CDR3 protein is CASSDGRGRGYTF. The CDR3 nucleotides read TGTGCCAGCAGTGACGGGAGGGGTCGGGGCTACACCTTC.

The V and J genes are TRBV5-1 and TRBJ2-7; 9 bases agree with TRBD1. Germline V gene data show CDR1 as SGHRS and CDR2 as YFSETQ. The CDR3 spans 15 residues. J was trimmed by 1 base and V by 4 bases; bases with no gene match: 6. Here the CDR3 DNA reads TGCGCCAGCAGCCTGGGGGACAGGGCATCCTACGAGCAGTACTTC. Protein product: CASSLGDRASYEQYF.

This sequence joins TRBV29-1 and TRBJ2-3; no firm D call. The CDR3 extends over 13 amino acids. The germline V gene has CDR1 SQVTM and CDR2 ANQGSEA. The V and J ends lost 2 bases and 2 bases respectively, with 8 bases between them. The CDR3 here is CSVEPPVTDTQYF. DNA for the CDR3: TGCAGCGTTGAACCCCCGGTCACAGATACGCAGTATTTT.

This chain connects TRBV10-2 to TRBJ1-1, with TRBD1 matching 7 bases. Per the germline V gene, CDR1 is WSHSY and CDR2 is SAAADI. The CDR3 loop spans 12 amino acids. The V segment lost 1 base and the J segment 11 bases; nucleotides outside the gene matches: 4. CDR3 in DNA: TGCGCCAGCAGTGAGTTGGACAGGCAGGCTTTCTTT. Translating gives CASSELDRQAFF.

V and J are TRBV9 and TRBJ2-2; TRBD2 agrees at 7 bases. CDR1 and CDR2 (germline): SGDLS, YYNGEE. The V and J ends lost 2 bases and 1 base, in that order; junction bases with no gene match: 2. The CDR3 contains 15 residues. In DNA form, the CDR3 reads TGTGCCAGCAGCGTTTCTAGCGGGAACACCGGGGAGCTGTTTTTT. As protein: CASSVSSGNTGELFF.

This clone has only one observation. Written as DNA, the CDR3 is TGTGCCAGCAGATTAGCCGGACTAGCGGGCGATGAGCAGTTCTTC. It translates to CASRLAGLAGDEQFF. The V gene is TRBV2, the J gene TRBJ2-1; 11 nucleotides line up with TRBD2. The trim removed 6 bases at V and 8 bases at J, leaving 9 bases unmatched. In germline, CDR1 is SNHLY, CDR2 FYNNEI. The length of the CDR3 is 15 residues.

This chain connects TRBV5-1 to TRBJ1-2; a weak D match, TRBD1 (6 bases). Germline-derived CDR1 and CDR2 are SGHRS and YFSETQ. CDR3 length: 16 residues. V dropped 2 bases and J dropped 5 bases, with 19 bases sitting between them. CDR3 DNA sequence: TGCGCCAGCAGCTTAGGCGTACTAGGGACAACTTATGGCTACACCTTC. It specifies CASSLGVLGTTYGYTF.

The chain recombines TRBV28 with TRBJ2-7; D is possibly TRBD1 (5 bases). CDR3 length equals 16 residues. Germline CDR1 reads MDHEN; CDR2 reads SYDVKM. The V end lost 1 base, the J end lost 5 bases, and 18 bases lay between the germline ends. CDR3: CASSLFLTQGFHEQYF. The CDR3 DNA reads as TGTGCCAGCAGTTTATTCCTCACGCAGGGTTTCCACGAGCAGTACTTC.